The 26 T cell receptor beta chains below come from one sample, sequenced in a study of blood T cells in healthy people across ages. Then a second PCR, running about 6 to 12 cycles, was carried out with a sample-barcoded 5' primer and a J-beta primer mix. TCRdb used MiXCR to reprocess the 5' RACE reads, holding one entry per CDR3 protein. The table records around 800,000 distinct CDR3 sequences, around half of them present only once. Sequenced sample: blood. The receptors shown here come from a man older than 75 in good health.

The genes are TRBV3-1 and TRBJ2-4, with 8 bases that match TRBD1. This CDR3 contains 15 residues. V lost 5 bases and J lost 1; bases outside the gene matches: 4. Germline CDR1 and CDR2: LGHDT and YNNKEL (reference sequence). CDR3 amino acids: CASSERQGAKNIQYF. The CDR3, as DNA: TGTGCCAGCAGCGAGCGACAGGGGGCCAAAAACATTCAGTACTTC. Full variable domain (missing parts from reference TRBV3-1 and TRBJ2-4): DTAVSQTPKYLVTQMGNDKSIKCEQNLGHDTMYWYKQDSKKFLKIMFSYNNKELIINETVPNRFSPKSPDKAHLNLHINSLELGDSAVYFCASSERQGAKNIQYFGAGTRLSVL.

This chain uses TRBV10-2 with TRBJ2-4; D is ambiguous. Judging by the DNA end, TRBJ2-7 fits better; the J call may be wrong. The CDR3 is 12 amino acids. Germline-derived CDR1 and CDR2 are WSHSY and SAAADI. The CDR3 DNA follows: TGCGCCAGCAGTGAGTCTGGTCTCGAGCAGTACTTC. It is translated as CASSESGLEQYF.

The V and J genes are TRBV11-3 and TRBJ2-5; 11 bases map to TRBD1. The J call may not be correct, given that the DNA end is closer to TRBJ2-7. CDR3 length equals 15 residues. In germline, CDR1 is SGHNT, CDR2 YENEEA. The chain's CDR3 is CASSSGTGGIYEQYF. The CDR3 coding sequence is TGTGCCAGCAGTTCGGGGACAGGGGGTATTTACGAGCAGTACTTC.

The chain recombines TRBV2 with TRBJ2-5; 7 bases line up with TRBD1. J gave up 2 bases and V 5 bases, and 5 bases lay outside the gene matches. CDR3 length: 14 amino acids. Germline values: CDR1 SNHLY, CDR2 FYNNEI. CDR3 loop: CASSKDRTQETQYF. For the CDR3, the DNA is TGTGCCAGCAGTAAGGACAGGACACAAGAGACCCAGTACTTC. Full variable domain (outside the CDR3, taken from reference TRBV2 and TRBJ2-5): EPEVTQTPSHQVTQMGQEVILRCVPISNHLYFYWYRQILGQKVEFLVSFYNNEISEKSEIFDDQFSVERPDGSNFTLKIRSTKLEDSAMYFCASSKDRTQETQYFGPGTRLLVL.

The rearrangement links TRBV29-1 to TRBJ2-7, with 8 bases matching TRBD1. CDR3 length equals 12 residues. Germline-derived CDR1 and CDR2 are SQVTM and ANQGSEA. Germline trimming cut 8 bases from V and 2 bases from J; bases unmatched to any gene: 5. CDR3 coding DNA: TGCAGCTACCGGGACAGGCCCTACGAGCAGTACTTC. This translates into CSYRDRPYEQYF.

This chain connects TRBV12-5 to TRBJ2-5; D unclear. The CDR3 is made up of 16 amino acids. V lost 0 bases and J lost 2, with 13 bases in between. CDR1 and CDR2 from the germline V gene are LGHNT and FRNRAP. Here the CDR3 reads CASGLVPRLVQETQYF. The DNA of the CDR3 is TGTGCTAGTGGTTTGGTACCGCGGTTGGTTCAAGAGACCCAGTACTTC.

This clonotype was recorded many times. The V gene is TRBV20-1, the J gene TRBJ2-1; D may be TRBD2 (5 bases). CDR1 DFQATT and CDR2 SNEGSKA come from the germline V gene (reference sequence). This CDR3 spans 16 amino acids. Trimming pared 3 bases from V and 6 bases from J, leaving 21 bases between. The DNA of the CDR3 is TGCAGTGCTAGGACCCTACTAGGGAAGAAGCGCAATGAGCAGTTCTTC. Translation: CSARTLLGKKRNEQFF.

About this clonotype itself: The junction and the germline gene differ at one end; a read error may be behind it. This sequence joins TRBV7-2 and TRBJ2-5; D is ambiguous. This CDR3 has 13 residues. From germline, CDR1 is SGHTA and CDR2 FQGNSA. The CDR3 spells CASSSPGRETRYF. The CDR3 coding sequence is TGTGCCAGCAGCTCGCCCGGGCGAGAGACCCGGTACTTC. Supplemented by reference TRBV7-2 and TRBJ2-5, the full variable domain reads GAGVSQSPSNKVTEKGKDVELRCDPISGHTALYWYRQSLGQGLEFLIYFQGNSAPDKSGLPSDRFSAERTGGSVSTLTIQRTQQEDSAVYLCASSSPGRETRYFGPGTRLLVL.

Many counts were recorded for this clonotype. The J gene is TRBJ2-6, the V gene TRBV29-1, with 10 positions matching TRBD2. The CDR3 is made up of 18 amino acids. V lost 6 bases, J lost 0 bases, and 11 bases stayed unmatched. The germline gives CDR1 SQVTM, CDR2 ANQGSEA. The chain's CDR3 is CSVPGSSGSYSGANVLTF. The CDR3 bases are TGCAGCGTCCCTGGCTCTAGCGGGAGTTACTCTGGGGCCAACGTCCTGACTTTC.

The J gene is TRBJ1-5, the V gene TRBV6-2 or TRBV6-3; possibly TRBD1 for D (6 bases). Germline CDR1 is MNHEY and CDR2 is SVGEGT. The CDR3 contains 15 residues. V shed 2 bases and J shed 1 base, with 9 bases lying between them. As DNA, the CDR3 is TGTGCCAGCAGTTACGCAGGGGTAAGCAATCAGCCCCAGCATTTT. This codes for CASSYAGVSNQPQHF.

This clonotype was observed once. The chain employs TRBV28 and TRBJ2-5; 15 positions match TRBD2. The trim removed 5 bases at V and 5 bases at J, leaving 3 bases unmatched. There are 15 residues in the CDR3. Germline-derived CDR1 and CDR2 are MDHEN and SYDVKM. The CDR3 spells CASSRTSGRVETQYF. Written as DNA, the CDR3 is TGTGCCAGCAGTCGGACTAGCGGGAGGGTGGAGACCCAGTACTTC.

This clonotype has just a few counts. The chain links TRBV11-3 to TRBJ2-3; D is undetermined. Trimming stripped 0 bases from V and 1 base from J, with 8 bases between. Germline V gene lookup returns CDR1 SGHNT and CDR2 YENEEA. The CDR3 loop spans 15 amino acids. The CDR3 nucleotides are TGTGCCAGCAGCTTAGACGGGCCGCGCACAGATACGCAGTATTTT. As protein: CASSLDGPRTDTQYF.

With regard to this clonotype: A much larger clonotype is one base distant, so this may be a read error. As the CDR3 is not closed by the conserved phenylalanine or tryptophan, this likely results from a read error. This sequence joins TRBV7-9 and TRBJ1-2; no firm D call. Germline V lookup: CDR1 SEHNR, CDR2 FQNEAQ (reference sequence). With 0 bases removed from V and 8 bases from J, the gap between germline ends came to 16 bases. The CDR3 extends over 15 amino acids. CDR3: CASSLAMSGRRGYTL. Written as DNA, the CDR3 is TGTGCCAGCAGCTTAGCGATGAGTGGGCGACGAGGCTACACCTTA.

A few counts support this clonotype. This CDR3 is CSASGAGEPNTGELFF. The CDR3 DNA is TGCAGTGCTAGTGGGGCGGGAGAACCGAACACCGGGGAGCTGTTTTTT. The chain combines TRBV20-1 with TRBJ2-2; 7 nucleotides match TRBD2. Germline V CDR1 and CDR2: DFQATT, SNEGSKA (reference sequence). CDR3 size: 16 residues. V trimming: 3 bases; J trimming: 0 bases; junction bases outside the gene matches: 7.

The CDR3 sequence: CAWSVGDAYGYTF. The DNA of the CDR3 is TGTGCCTGGAGTGTTGGGGACGCCTATGGCTACACCTTC. The chain is built from TRBV30 and TRBJ1-2; the D gene is possibly TRBD1 (5 bases). This CDR3 contains 13 residues. Germline CDR1 reads GTSNPN; CDR2 reads SVGIG (reference sequence). V lost 0 bases, J lost 4 bases, and 9 bases lay in between.

Turning to this clonotype: One end of the junction fails to match germline, which may point to a read error. This chain links TRBV10-3 with TRBJ2-1; D is unclear. CDR3 length: 14 residues. Germline CDR1 ENHRY, CDR2 SYGVKD. CDR3 loop: CTICPSNSYNEQFF. The DNA of the CDR3 is TGTACCATCTGTCCCAGCAACTCCTACAATGAGCAGTTCTTC.

This clonotype appeared a few times. The chain combines TRBV5-4 with TRBJ2-1; D remains ambiguous. The V and J ends lost 3 bases and 8 bases respectively, with 15 bases between them. In germline, CDR1 is SGHNT, CDR2 YYREEE (reference sequence). The CDR3 sequence is 14 residues long. The CDR3 nucleotides are TGTGCCAGCAGCTCAGAACGGGCTACCGATGAGCAGTTCTTC. Its protein product is CASSSERATDEQFF.

This clonotype was observed a few times. The rearrangement links TRBV5-1 to TRBJ2-1, with 9 bases that match TRBD2. V lost 4 bases to trimming and J lost 9 bases; unmatched junction nucleotides: 17. The germline V gene encodes CDR1 SGHRS and CDR2 YFSETQ. The CDR3 runs 17 residues. CDR3: CASSPPSFSGRSREQFF. The CDR3 DNA reads TGCGCCAGCAGCCCGCCCAGTTTTAGCGGGAGAAGTCGTGAGCAGTTCTTC.

This clonotype was found many times. V gene TRBV12-3 or TRBV12-4 combines with J gene TRBJ2-1; tentatively, D is TRBD2 (5 bases). V lost 6 bases and J 7 bases, leaving 13 bases between the germline ends. The CDR3 sequence is 13 residues long. CDR3 sequence: CASSLGVANEQFF. In nucleotides, the CDR3 is TGTGCCAGCAGCCTCGGGGTGGCTAATGAGCAGTTCTTC.

This clonotype was observed a single time. The junction differs from germline at one of its ends, possibly a read error. This chain links TRBV5-1 with TRBJ2-5, with D perhaps matching TRBD2 (5 bases). Germline V lookup: CDR1 SGHRS, CDR2 YFSETQ. CDR3 length: 14 residues. The CDR3 nucleotides are TGCGTCAGCAGCTTCATTGAGGGCCAAGAGACCCAGTACTTC. Protein sequence: CVSSFIEGQETQYF.

This clonotype was counted once. With a much larger clone just one base away, this may be a read error. The rearrangement uses TRBV20-1 and TRBJ2-5; D call uncertain. CDR3 length: 13 amino acids. Trimming shortened V by 6 bases and J by 11 bases, and 22 bases separated the two germline ends. The germline V gene encodes CDR1 DFQATT and CDR2 SNEGSKA (reference sequence). In DNA form, the CDR3 reads TGCAGTGCATTAATTGACCACTACAATGAGCAGTACTTC. It codes for CSALIDHYNEQYF.

This chain joins TRBV7-2 and TRBJ2-7; 9 positions match TRBD2. V was pared by 4 bases and J by 2 bases, with 9 bases of the junction left unmatched. The CDR3 is 16 amino acids. Germline V gene lookup returns CDR1 SGHTA and CDR2 FQGNSA. For the CDR3, the DNA is TGTGCCAGCAGCTCAGGTGGCGGGAGGGGACCCTACGAGCAGTACTTC. Translated, it gives CASSSGGGRGPYEQYF.

V and J are TRBV6-6 and TRBJ2-7; weak D call: TRBD1 (6 bases). CDR1 is MNHNY, CDR2 SVGAGI, per germline (reference sequence). The V and J ends lost 0 bases and 7 bases respectively, with 19 bases between them. This CDR3 is built from 16 residues. CDR3 sequence reads: CASSYSSPGAYNEQYF. CDR3 coding DNA: TGTGCCAGCAGTTACTCGAGCCCAGGGGCCTACAATGAGCAGTACTTC.

This clonotype occurred a few times. The chain joins TRBV5-1 to TRBJ2-1; D is ambiguous. The end of the DNA fits TRBJ2-7 better, so the J call may be wrong. Germline CDR1 and CDR2: SGHRS and YFSETQ. The CDR3 spans 14 residues. The CDR3 bases are TGCGCCAGCAGGGTTCAACCAAGGTACAATGAGCAGTACTTC. The encoded protein is CASRVQPRYNEQYF.

V and J are TRBV20-1 and TRBJ2-3; 14 positions agree with TRBD2. The trim removed 6 bases at V and 4 bases at J, leaving 12 bases unmatched. Germline CDR1 reads DFQATT; CDR2 reads SNEGSKA (reference sequence). The CDR3 spans 17 residues. The CDR3 nucleotides are TGCAGTGCCCCTAGACTAGCGGGAGGGCGGTGGGCAGATACGCAGTATTTT. Protein: CSAPRLAGGRWADTQYF.

The gene calls are TRBV28 and TRBJ2-3; D not resolved. The CDR3 length is 15 residues. Germline CDR1 is MDHEN and CDR2 is SYDVKM. V lost 6 bases, J lost 0 bases, and 13 bases lay in between. In DNA form, the CDR3 reads TGTGCCAGCAGCGTGTACGAGCCTAGCACAGATACGCAGTATTTT. Translated, it gives CASSVYEPSTDTQYF.